This T cell receptor (beta chain) derives from a study of T cells in Graves' hyperthyroidism and ophthalmopathy. Study results and limitations: Appearing also in blood were most of the thyroid clonotypes expanded above 0.001.

Patients having uncontrolled infection, another autoimmune disease, pregnancy or lactation were not included. TCR beta CDR3 sequences were amplified from RNA transcripts. Carried out on the TCR CDR3, a first-round RT-PCR used the HTBI primer set. MiXCR was run by TCRdb on the multiplex PCR reads, yielding one entry per CDR3 protein. The sample gives about 350,000 distinct CDR3 sequences, 15% to 20% of which show up once; approximately 4% is in the top ten. This clonotype appeared many times. Its antigen is not known. The TCR sequence derives from a woman aged 18-29 years with Graves' hyperthyroidism. Sequencing was performed on blood.

In DNA, the CDR3 is TGTGCCAGCAGTTCTTACAGGGCGCTCTACGGCTACACCTTC. This encodes CASSSYRALYGYTF. The chain joins TRBV12-3 or TRBV12-4 to TRBJ1-2; perhaps TRBD1 as D (6 bases). CDR3 size: 14 residues. Trimming removed 4 bases at V and 8 bases at J, with 17 bases between.